The 21 T cell receptor beta chains below all came from one sample that was sequenced in a study of cytomegalovirus exposure and HLA in healthy donors. 60 Vbeta and 13 Jbeta primers were used in PCR. Data came from immunoSEQ multiplex PCR; TCRdb stores just in-frame clones and leaves some out. The table has some 170,000 clones, about 69% seen once; the top ten hold approximately 2.9%. Sequencing was carried out using PBMCs. The receptors were gathered from a male donor in good health and CMV-seronegative.

This clone was recorded once. This CDR3 reads CASSSSSTDTQYF. The CDR3 DNA sequence: TGTGCCAGCAGCTCGTCTAGCACAGATACGCAGTATTTT. The chain recombines TRBV9 with TRBJ2-3; D is undetermined. The germline V and J ends were trimmed by 4 bases and 0 bases, with 6 bases remaining between them. Germline-derived CDR1 and CDR2 are SGDLS and YYNGEE. The CDR3 runs to 13 residues. Filled out from reference TRBV9 and TRBJ2-3, the complete variable domain reads DSGVTQTPKHLITATGQRVTLRCSPRSGDLSVYWYQQSLDQGLQFLIQYYNGEERAKGNILERFSAQQFPDLHSELNLSSLELGDSALYFCASSSSSTDTQYFGPGTRLTVL.

Points on this clone: This same CDR3 is encoded by further DNA sequences in the sample. This sequence joins TRBV30 and TRBJ1-5; TRBD1 matches at 10 bases. CDR3 length equals 14 residues. CDR1 GTSNPN and CDR2 SVGIG come from the germline V gene (reference sequence). Trimming took 2 bases from V and 4 from J; bases not matched to a gene: 2. The CDR3 protein is CAWSLGQGNQPQHF. The CDR3 nucleotides read TGTGCCTGGAGTCTGGGACAGGGGAATCAGCCCCAGCATTTT.

The chain links TRBV28 to TRBJ1-3; D gene uncertain. Germline CDR1 is MDHEN and CDR2 is SYDVKM. This CDR3 comprises 15 residues. The V end was cut by 5 bases, the J end by 0 bases, with 11 bases between. CDR3 sequence reads: CASSLPGYSGNTIYF. The CDR3 coding sequence is TGTGCCAGCAGTCTTCCGGGGTACTCTGGAAACACCATATATTTT. Complete variable domain (other parts from reference TRBV28 and TRBJ1-3): DVKVTQSSRYLVKRTGEKVFLECVQDMDHENMFWYRQDPGLGLRLIYFSYDVKMKEKGDIPEGYSVSREKKERFSLILESASTNQTSMYLCASSLPGYSGNTIYFGEGSWLTVV.

The V and J genes are TRBV10-3 and TRBJ2-7; the match to TRBD1 covers 12 bases. The CDR3 loop spans 16 amino acids. Germline loops: CDR1 ENHRY, CDR2 SYGVKD. The V gene end was trimmed by 7 bases and the J gene end by 6 bases; junction bases not matched to a gene: 13. CDR3 region: CAITRGGDRGLTEQYF. Here the CDR3 DNA reads TGTGCCATCACGAGGGGGGGGGACAGGGGGCTCACCGAGCAGTACTTC.

CDR3 in amino acids: CASSLNSGGPSGEQFF. CDR3 in DNA: TGTGCCAGCAGCTTAAACTCGGGGGGGCCGTCCGGTGAGCAGTTCTTC. The V gene is TRBV7-2, the J gene TRBJ2-1; TRBD2 matches at 8 bases. CDR1 and CDR2 (germline): SGHTA, FQGNSA. The CDR3 spans 16 residues. Trimming removed 2 bases from V and 9 bases from J; junction bases left unmatched: 12. The variable domain in full, completed from reference TRBV7-2 and TRBJ2-1, reads GAGVSQSPSNKVTEKGKDVELRCDPISGHTALYWYRQSLGQGLEFLIYFQGNSAPDKSGLPSDRFSAERTGGSVSTLTIQRTQQEDSAVYLCASSLNSGGPSGEQFFGPGTRLTVL.

This clone was picked up a small number of times. The CDR3, as DNA: TGTGCCAGCACCGACCGGGTCTATTATGGCTACACCTTC. The encoded protein is CASTDRVYYGYTF. This chain connects TRBV2 to TRBJ1-2; D not resolved. The germline V gene encodes CDR1 SNHLY and CDR2 FYNNEI. The CDR3 is 13 residues long. The germline V and J ends were trimmed by 7 bases and 5 bases, with 14 bases remaining between them. Full variable domain (outside the CDR3, taken from reference TRBV2 and TRBJ1-2): EPEVTQTPSHQVTQMGQEVILRCVPISNHLYFYWYRQILGQKVEFLVSFYNNEISEKSEIFDDQFSVERPDGSNFTLKIRSTKLEDSAMYFCASTDRVYYGYTFGSGTRLTVV.

The chain joins TRBV7-8 to TRBJ1-1; D unresolved. The CDR3 extends over 16 amino acids. CDR1 and CDR2 (germline): SGHVS, FQNEAQ. V was clipped by 0 bases and J by 0 bases, with 11 bases between them. As DNA, the CDR3 is TGTGCCAGCAGCTTAGCTGGAACAGAACTGAACACTGAAGCTTTCTTT. It yields the protein CASSLAGTELNTEAFF.

This sequence joins TRBV19 and TRBJ1-1; 12 bases fit TRBD1. This CDR3 has 15 residues. Trimming cost V 9 bases and J 5 bases; bases outside gene matches: 10. Germline V gene lookup returns CDR1 LNHDA and CDR2 SQIVND (reference sequence). The CDR3 sequence is CASSSQGQGATEAFF. Written as DNA, the CDR3 is TGTGCCAGCTCCTCTCAGGGACAGGGGGCAACTGAAGCTTTCTTT.

The rearrangement uses TRBV7-9 and TRBJ2-2; TRBD1 agrees at 11 bases. The CDR3 runs 14 residues. The junction had 3 bases not matched to a gene; V was cut back by 5 bases and J by 7 bases. The V gene's germline CDR1 is SEHNR and CDR2 FQNEAQ (reference sequence). CDR3 protein: CASSGQGAGGELFF. DNA for the CDR3: TGTGCCAGCAGCGGACAGGGGGCAGGCGGGGAGCTGTTTTTT. The whole variable domain, remainder taken from reference TRBV7-9 and TRBJ2-2, is DTGVSQNPRHKITKRGQNVTFRCDPISEHNRLYWYRQTLGQGPEFLTYFQNEAQLEKSRLLSDRFSAERPKGSFSTLEIQRTEQGDSAMYLCASSGQGAGGELFFGEGSRLTVL.

The V call is TRBV9, the J call TRBJ2-1; unclear D gene. Deletions cut 0 bases from V and 3 bases from J, with 4 bases between. Germline V gene data show CDR1 as SGDLS and CDR2 as YYNGEE. This CDR3 spans 13 amino acids. CDR3 coding DNA: TGTGCCAGCAGCGTAGCGGTCTACAATGAGCAGTTCTTC. Encoded protein: CASSVAVYNEQFF.

V is TRBV29-1 and J is TRBJ2-5; 8 nucleotides line up with TRBD2. Germline V lookup: CDR1 SQVTM, CDR2 ANQGSEA. CDR3 length: 14 amino acids. Unmatched junction bases numbered 12, after V lost 7 bases and J lost 5 bases. In nucleotides, the CDR3 is TGCAGCGGATGGATTGCGGGAGGCGGGGAGACCCAGTACTTC. Its protein is CSGWIAGGGETQYF.

The chain has TRBV19 and TRBJ1-1; D may be TRBD1 (5 bases). Per germline, CDR1 LNHDA and CDR2 SQIVND (reference sequence). CDR3 length: 14 residues. The germline V and J ends were trimmed by 1 base and 1 base, with 7 bases remaining between them. The CDR3 reads CASSIVGGNTEAFF. CDR3 bases: TGTGCCAGTAGTATAGTGGGGGGGAACACTGAAGCTTTCTTT.

This chain connects TRBV6-5 to TRBJ1-5; D gene unclear. Germline V gene sequence: CDR1 MNHEY, CDR2 SVGAGI. Trimming left V 5 bases short and J 7 bases short, with 12 bases between. The CDR3 is 13 amino acids. Here the CDR3 DNA reads TGTGCCAGCAGTAAGGGAGGGTCCCAGCCCCAGCATTTT. This translates into CASSKGGSQPQHF.

This chain connects TRBV6-1 to TRBJ1-5; possible D gene TRBD1, 6 bases. Germline CDR1 reads MNHNS; CDR2 reads SASEGT. Trimming took 4 bases from V and 2 from J, leaving 18 bases between them. The CDR3 totals 17 residues. CDR3 DNA sequence: TGTGCCAGCAGTGCTCTCCGGGACACCGAGGGCAATCAGCCCCAGCATTTT. This gives the protein CASSALRDTEGNQPQHF.

The chain has TRBV28 and TRBJ2-1; a possible D gene is TRBD2 (6 bases). Trimming removed 6 bases from V and 9 bases from J, with 24 bases in between. CDR3 length equals 16 residues. The germline CDR1 and CDR2 sequences are MDHEN and SYDVKM. CDR3 loop: CASSPLKRAGPGEQFF. CDR3 coding DNA: TGTGCCAGCAGCCCTTTGAAGCGGGCCGGACCAGGTGAGCAGTTCTTC.

V gene TRBV10-3 combines with J gene TRBJ1-4; D ambiguous. The CDR3 loop spans 19 amino acids. Trimming stripped 0 bases from V and 4 bases from J, with 21 bases between. The germline CDR1 and CDR2 sequences are ENHRY and SYGVKD. The CDR3 bases are TGTGCCATCAGTGAGTCTCGACTTTTTATCCCCCGCGATAATGAAAAACTGTTTTTT. This sequence encodes CAISESRLFIPRDNEKLFF.

The chain links TRBV10-1 to TRBJ2-3; 9 bases match TRBD2. The CDR3 covers 17 residues. Germline V CDR1 and CDR2: WNHNN, SYGVQD (reference sequence). Unmatched junction bases numbered 5, after V lost 1 base and J lost 0 bases. The chain's CDR3 is CASSEFTSGYSTDTQYF. The DNA of the CDR3 is TGCGCCAGCAGTGAGTTTACTAGCGGGTATAGCACAGATACGCAGTATTTT.

This rearrangement joins TRBV5-1 to TRBJ2-5; 7 bases map to TRBD2. In germline, CDR1 is SGHRS, CDR2 YFSETQ. V lost 4 bases to trimming and J lost 5 bases; unmatched junction nucleotides: 5. This CDR3 is built from 13 residues. In nucleotides, the CDR3 is TGCGCCAGCAGCCCACCGCGGGGGGAGACCCAGTACTTC. This gives the protein CASSPPRGETQYF.

The genes are TRBV30 and TRBJ1-3; 8 bases agree with TRBD1. The V segment lost 3 bases and the J segment 2 bases; nucleotides outside the gene matches: 6. The CDR3 length is 15 residues. Germline V CDR1 and CDR2: GTSNPN, SVGIG (reference sequence). The CDR3 is CAWRATGGPGNTIYF. DNA for the CDR3: TGTGCCTGGAGAGCAACAGGGGGTCCTGGAAACACCATATATTTT.

This clone occurred once. This chain joins TRBV30 and TRBJ2-3, with D possibly being TRBD1 (6 bases). The germline CDR1 and CDR2 sequences are GTSNPN and SVGIG (reference sequence). CDR3 length: 13 amino acids. V lost 4 bases to trimming and J lost 0 bases, with 8 bases between them. The CDR3 DNA follows: TGTGCCTGGAACAGGGAGAGCACAGATACGCAGTATTTT. It encodes CAWNRESTDTQYF.

The chain carries TRBV10-3 and TRBJ1-5; the D gene is possibly TRBD1 (6 bases). Germline assignment: CDR1 ENHRY and CDR2 SYGVKD. Trimming took 11 bases from V and 2 from J, leaving 22 bases between them. This CDR3 region has 16 residues. The DNA of the CDR3 is TGTGCCTCCAACGGGGGCGGGGGGCTAGGCAATCAGCCCCAGCATTTT. Its protein is CASNGGGGLGNQPQHF.